The text below deals with one TCR beta chain. Its antigen is still unknown. V trimming: 5 bases; J trimming: 8 bases; junction bases outside the gene matches: 8. CDR3 length: 14 amino acids. Germline CDR1 is SQVTM and CDR2 is ANQGSEA. The data derive from a study of OX40 agonist ivuxolimab in advanced cancers. Across the study: Given to patients was ivuxolimab, an agonistic anti-OX40 (CD134) antibody. Intravenous ivuxolimab was administered to patients every 2 weeks at 0.01 to 10 mg/kg. Patients with hepatocellular carcinoma, melanoma, renal cell or head and neck cancer made up the dose-escalation patients. Study outcomes and limitations: Clones of CD4+ and CD8+ blood T cells grew by week 6 at doses of 0.1 to 3.0 mg/kg.

Generated by immunoSEQ multiplex PCR, the TCRdb table keeps only in-frame clones and is missing some. The sample lists approximately 25,000 clones, approximately 80% occurring once. Source: CD4+ or CD8+ T cells sorted from blood, taken in a trial of the OX40 agonist ivuxolimab. The J gene is TRBJ2-1, the V gene TRBV29-1; 11 bases are shared with TRBD1. The sequence came from an adult with an advanced solid tumor such as melanoma, head and neck, liver or kidney cancer. In DNA form, the CDR3 reads TGCAGCGTTTTAGGGACAGGGGGGGCTTATGAGCAGTTCTTC. This codes for CSVLGTGGAYEQFF.